Sequencing of this TCR beta chain was carried out in a study of T cells in tuberculosis. In germline, CDR1 is LNHDA, CDR2 SQIVND (reference sequence). Trimming removed 1 base at V and 13 bases at J, with 14 bases between. The CDR3 consists of 14 residues. TCRdb's table, derived via immunoSEQ multiplex PCR, lists solely in-frame clones and lacks some. The sample includes roughly 92,000 clones, under 95% of them seen just once. Cells were sorted from thawed PBMC rested overnight and stained with GMM-loaded CD1B tetramer, viability dye and anti-CD3. The CD1B tetramers carried C32 glucose monomycolate purified from Rhodococcus equi. Comment on this clone: Other DNA sequences from this sample encode an identical CDR3 as well.

The genes are TRBV19 and TRBJ1-6, with D hard to call. Sequencing input: CD1b-GMM tetramer-negative cells sorted from PBMCs. The TCR comes from an adult woman with latent tuberculosis. CDR3 amino acids: CASSIGEAKSPLHF. CDR3 in DNA: TGTGCCAGTAGTATAGGGGAGGCAAAATCCCCCCTCCACTTT.